The present TCR beta chain was sequenced within a study of T cells in Graves' hyperthyroidism and ophthalmopathy. Across the study: Peripheral blood was secured at the point of initial diagnosis, before any treatment.

Study-level findings and limits: Ophthalmopathy onset followed model prediction by a median roughly 6.5 months.

Amplified regions were TCR beta CDR3 sequences from RNA transcripts. With the HTBI primer set, the TCR CDR3 went through a first round of RT-PCR. TCRdb redid the calling of the multiplex PCR reads with MiXCR, one entry per CDR3 protein. The sample lists over 500,000 distinct CDR3 sequences; roughly a sixth were seen once. At least 3 on the Clinical Activity Score was recorded for ophthalmopathy patients, who also had NOSPECS grade at least 4 and duration under 3 months. For this clonotype: Its specificity is unknown.

V lost 6 bases, J lost 12 bases, and 17 bases lay in between. Germline V lookup: CDR1 MNHEY, CDR2 SVGAGI. The CDR3 is 12 residues long. Sequences were obtained from blood. The rearrangement links TRBV6-5 to TRBJ1-1; weak D call: TRBD1 (5 bases). The receptor was isolated from a woman under 40 with Graves' ophthalmopathy. The CDR3 is CASRGPPGGPFF. The CDR3 DNA sequence: TGTGCCAGCAGGGGACCGCCCGGAGGGCCTTTCTTT.